Below, 7 T cell receptor beta chains from the same sample are listed, as sequenced in a study of shared clonotypes between healthy human individuals. Assay: immunoSEQ multiplex PCR; the TCRdb copy retains only in-frame clones and omits some. The sample includes about 2.3 million clones, around 93% seen only once; the top ten take 0.3% to 0.45%. Specimen: naive CD4+ T cells from PBMCs. Regarding subset: CD45RA+ positively selected. All receptors derive from a man between 18 and 29 years old in good health. Some clones in this sample may be carry-over from other donors' samples.

This chain connects TRBV28 to TRBJ1-5, with D uncertain. V gave up 2 bases and J gave up 6 bases, with 11 bases separating them. The germline CDR1 and CDR2 sequences are MDHEN and SYDVKM. The CDR3 covers 14 residues. In nucleotides, the CDR3 is TGTGCCAGCAGTTTAGCTCCCCGGGTTCAGCCCCAGCATTTT. Translated, it gives CASSLAPRVQPQHF.

This clone was counted only a few times. The chain combines TRBV6-1 with TRBJ1-1; D call uncertain. CDR3 length equals 11 residues. Germline V CDR1 and CDR2: MNHNS, SASEGT. Trimming removed 7 bases from V and 3 bases from J, with 6 bases in between. The CDR3 sequence: CASTYHTEAFF. The CDR3 nucleotides are TGTGCCAGCACATATCACACTGAAGCTTTCTTT.

V gene TRBV2 combines with J gene TRBJ2-2; D could derive from TRBD1 or TRBD2 (5 bases each). This CDR3 has 16 residues. CDR1 and CDR2 (germline): SNHLY, FYNNEI. V lost 6 bases and J lost 0, with 14 bases in between. As DNA, the CDR3 is TGTGCCAGCAGAGCTTCCGGGACGTCGAACACCGGGGAGCTGTTTTTT. Protein product: CASRASGTSNTGELFF.

To note about this clone: This same CDR3 is encoded by further DNA sequences in the sample. The chain employs TRBV5-6 and TRBJ2-7; D remains unclear. Germline V gene data show CDR1 as SGHDT and CDR2 as YYEEEE. CDR3 length: 13 amino acids. V lost 0 bases and J lost 2, with 6 bases in between. CDR3 sequence reads: CASSLVGPYEQYF. The CDR3 DNA reads as TGTGCCAGCAGCTTGGTGGGTCCCTACGAGCAGTACTTC.

This clone has only one observation. Other nucleotide sequences in the sample specify the same CDR3. The J gene is TRBJ2-5, the V gene TRBV5-1, with a possible D match to TRBD2 (6 bases). The germline gives CDR1 SGHRS, CDR2 YFSETQ. The CDR3 loop spans 14 amino acids. Trimming took off 4 bases at V and 1 base at J, with 11 bases between the two ends. The CDR3 loop is CASSPPGVQETQYF. The DNA for the CDR3 is TGCGCCAGCAGCCCACCGGGGGTCCAAGAGACCCAGTACTTC.

The chain has TRBV13 and TRBJ1-1; D not resolved. V was trimmed by 2 bases and J by 5 bases, leaving 6 bases between them. The CDR3 is 12 residues long. CDR1 is PRHDT, CDR2 FYEKMQ, per germline (reference sequence). The CDR3 loop reads CASSLWRTEAFF. In DNA form, the CDR3 reads TGTGCCAGCAGCTTATGGCGGACTGAAGCTTTCTTT.

This chain uses TRBV5-5 with TRBJ2-7; the match to TRBD2 covers 8 bases. The CDR3 has 15 residues. J was trimmed by 5 bases and V by 1 base; bases with no gene match: 8. The V gene's germline CDR1 is SGHKS and CDR2 YYEKEE (reference sequence). Here the CDR3 reads CASSLIPGLGNEQYF. The CDR3 DNA reads TGTGCCAGCAGCTTGATACCGGGACTAGGGAACGAGCAGTACTTC.